This T cell receptor (beta chain) was sequenced for a study of blood T cells in healthy people across ages. Overall study results and limits: Per-million-T-cell TCR beta diversity fell roughly linearly with age.

Alongside a J-beta primer mix, a sample-barcoded 5' primer served in a second PCR lasting 7 to 11 cycles. The authors tagged each cDNA molecule using a template-switch adaptor with 12 random nucleotides. In TCRdb, the 5' RACE reads were re-called with MiXCR into one record per CDR3 protein. The data hold fewer than 800,000 distinct CDR3 sequences, with roughly 32% observed a single time. A note on this clonotype: What it binds is not known.

Per the germline V gene, CDR1 is MNHEY and CDR2 is SMNVEV (reference sequence). The CDR3 runs 17 residues. J lost 6 bases, V lost 8 bases, and 16 bases had no gene match. The amount of total RNA extracted per sample was at least 5 micrograms. Sequences were obtained from blood. The genes are TRBV27 and TRBJ2-2; 9 bases map to TRBD2. The receptor comes from a woman older than 75 in good health. The CDR3 loop reads CASAEFAAGGASGELFF. CDR3 DNA sequence: TGTGCCAGCGCCGAGTTCGCCGCGGGGGGGGCCTCCGGGGAGCTGTTTTTT.